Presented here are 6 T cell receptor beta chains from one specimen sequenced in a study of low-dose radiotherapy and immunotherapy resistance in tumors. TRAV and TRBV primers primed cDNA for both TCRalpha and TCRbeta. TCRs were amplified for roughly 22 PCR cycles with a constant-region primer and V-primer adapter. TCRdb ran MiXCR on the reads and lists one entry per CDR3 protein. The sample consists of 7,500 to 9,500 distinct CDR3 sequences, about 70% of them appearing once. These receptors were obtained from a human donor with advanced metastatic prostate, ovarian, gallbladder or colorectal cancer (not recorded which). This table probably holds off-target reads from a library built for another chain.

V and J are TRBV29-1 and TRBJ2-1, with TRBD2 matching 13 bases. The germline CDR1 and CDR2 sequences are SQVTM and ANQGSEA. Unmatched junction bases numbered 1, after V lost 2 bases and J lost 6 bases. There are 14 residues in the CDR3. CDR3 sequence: CSVETSGRANEQFF. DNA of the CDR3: TGCAGCGTTGAAACTAGCGGGAGGGCCAATGAGCAGTTCTTC.

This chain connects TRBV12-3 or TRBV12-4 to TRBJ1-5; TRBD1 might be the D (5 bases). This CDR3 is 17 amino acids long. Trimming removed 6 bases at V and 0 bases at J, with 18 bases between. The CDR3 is CASSKNSVGGSNQPQHF. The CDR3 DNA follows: TGTGCCAGCAGCAAGAATTCAGTGGGGGGTAGCAATCAGCCCCAGCATTTT.

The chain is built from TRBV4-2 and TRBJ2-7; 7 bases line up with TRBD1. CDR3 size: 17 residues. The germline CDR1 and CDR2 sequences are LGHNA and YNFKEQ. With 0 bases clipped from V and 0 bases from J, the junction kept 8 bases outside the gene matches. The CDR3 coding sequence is TGTGCCAGCAGCCAAGATCCACAGGGGCGAAGCTCCTACGAGCAGTACTTC. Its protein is CASSQDPQGRSSYEQYF.

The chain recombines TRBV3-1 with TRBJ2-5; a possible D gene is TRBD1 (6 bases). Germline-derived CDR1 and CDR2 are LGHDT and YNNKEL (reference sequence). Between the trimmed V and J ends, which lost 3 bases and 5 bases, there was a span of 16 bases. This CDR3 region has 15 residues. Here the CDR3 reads CASSQSKTGPETQYF. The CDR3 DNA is TGTGCCAGCAGCCAGTCCAAAACAGGGCCGGAGACCCAGTACTTC.

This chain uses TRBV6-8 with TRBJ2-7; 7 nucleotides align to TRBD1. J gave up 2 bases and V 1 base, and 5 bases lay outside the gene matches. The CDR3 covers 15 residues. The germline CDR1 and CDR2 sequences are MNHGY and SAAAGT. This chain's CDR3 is CASSYYGTDPYEQYF. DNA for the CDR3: TGTGCCAGCAGTTACTACGGGACAGACCCCTACGAGCAGTACTTC.

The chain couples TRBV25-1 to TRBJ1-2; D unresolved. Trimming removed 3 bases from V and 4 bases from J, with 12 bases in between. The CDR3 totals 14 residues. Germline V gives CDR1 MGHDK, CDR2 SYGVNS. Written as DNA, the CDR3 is TGTGCCAGCAGTGATGACAAGCGGGTCTATGGCTACACCTTC. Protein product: CASSDDKRVYGYTF.